The clone carrying this T cell receptor beta chain has more than one count but fewer than ten. The antigen remains undetermined. This sample stems from a study of T cells in Graves' hyperthyroidism and ophthalmopathy. RNA transcripts yielded amplified TCR beta CDR3 regions. Researchers ran a first-round RT-PCR on the TCR CDR3 using the HTBI primer set. TCRdb re-derived calls from the multiplex PCR reads in MiXCR, one entry per CDR3 protein. Counted here are roughly 420,000 distinct CDR3 sequences, 15% to 19% occurring once; the ten biggest clones make up approximately 7.5%. Notes on the study in general: A model of 13 V-J pairs discriminated ophthalmopathy from stable hyperthyroidism.

The CDR3 spans 13 residues. CDR1 is GTSNPN, CDR2 SVGIG, per germline (reference sequence). Trimming pared 2 bases from V and 5 bases from J, leaving 12 bases between. The chain links TRBV30 to TRBJ1-1, with TRBD1 as a possible D gene (6 bases). Material for sequencing was blood. This TCR was recovered from a woman in her late teens or twenties with Graves' hyperthyroidism. The CDR3 here is CAWSQGWGTEAFF. For the CDR3, the DNA is TGTGCCTGGAGTCAGGGGTGGGGGACTGAAGCTTTCTTT.